This T cell receptor beta chain appears in the sequencing data of a study of blood T cell repertoires in COVID-19. About the research overall: Italy, Spain and the United States were the sources of the convalescent and acute COVID-19 samples. Sample material is recorded as cDNA or gDNA derived from T cells, B-cell-depleted T cells, or PBMCs.

The CDR3 spans 13 residues. Trimming took off 8 bases at V and 0 bases at J, with 10 bases between the two ends. Germline lookup yields CDR1 LNHDA and CDR2 SQIVND (reference sequence). TCRdb's table, derived via immunoSEQ multiplex PCR, lists solely in-frame clones and lacks some. The sample has about 110,000 clones; around nine tenths are singletons. The sample was peripheral blood. The origin of this receptor is a woman in her 70s who had recovered from COVID-19. The genes are TRBV19 and TRBJ1-1; weak D call: TRBD1 (6 bases). CDR3 coding DNA: TGTGCCAGTCAGGGGTTGATGAACACTGAAGCTTTCTTT. Its translation is CASQGLMNTEAFF.